Below, 20 T cell receptor beta chains from the same sample are listed, as sequenced in a study of OX40 agonist ivuxolimab in advanced cancers. To prepare the library, the immunoSEQ multiplex PCR assay was applied. TCRdb took over this immuneACCESS table, retaining in-frame rearrangements with V and J assigned. Such tables are incomplete; in checked studies, under half of the missing clones stem from an unresolved V gene, and the remainder is unexplained. In all, the sample holds about 69,000 clones, and 80% to 85% of those were seen once. The ten top clones hold over 2% of the sample. The sequences come from CD4+ or CD8+ T cells sorted from blood, collected in a trial of the OX40 agonist ivuxolimab. The receptor source for this set is an adult with an advanced solid tumor such as melanoma, head and neck, liver or kidney cancer.

The genes are TRBV7-6 and TRBJ1-3; maybe TRBD1 (5 bases). V was cut by 4 bases and J by 4 bases, with 14 bases left in between. The V gene's germline CDR1 is SGHVS and CDR2 FNYEAQ. The CDR3 contains 15 residues. The CDR3 DNA follows: TGTGCCAGCAGCTCAAACGACGGGGGGGGAAACACCATATATTTT. It specifies CASSSNDGGGNTIYF.

The chain carries TRBV5-1 and TRBJ1-1, with 9 bases aligning to TRBD1. The CDR3 spans 14 residues. J gave up 4 bases and V 2 bases, and 3 bases lay outside the gene matches. Germline values: CDR1 SGHRS, CDR2 YFSETQ. Here the CDR3 DNA reads TGCGCCAGCAGCTTACAGGGGGCGAGCACTGAAGCTTTCTTT. Its protein is CASSLQGASTEAFF.

V is TRBV28 and J is TRBJ2-2, with D unclear. This CDR3 has 12 residues. Trimming pared 5 bases from V and 6 bases from J, leaving 7 bases between. Germline-derived CDR1 and CDR2 are MDHEN and SYDVKM. CDR3 nucleotides: TGTGCCAGCAGTGTCAACCCCGGGGAGCTGTTTTTT. Protein: CASSVNPGELFF.

V gene TRBV19 combines with J gene TRBJ1-1, with a possible D match to TRBD1 (5 bases). The germline V and J ends were trimmed by 6 bases and 3 bases, with 11 bases remaining between them. The CDR3 covers 13 residues. The V gene's germline CDR1 is LNHDA and CDR2 SQIVND (reference sequence). The chain's CDR3 is CASRDTGYTEAFF. CDR3 nucleotides: TGTGCCAGTAGGGATACAGGATACACTGAAGCTTTCTTT.

The V and J genes are TRBV4-2 and TRBJ2-1; 11 bases agree with TRBD2. The V gene end was trimmed by 1 base and the J gene end by 10 bases; junction bases not matched to a gene: 6. The germline gives CDR1 LGHNA, CDR2 YNFKEQ. The CDR3 consists of 15 residues. Here the CDR3 reads CASSQGLLAGGEQFF. Written as DNA, the CDR3 is TGTGCCAGCAGCCAAGGTCTTCTAGCGGGGGGCGAGCAGTTCTTC.

V usage is TRBV2 and J usage is TRBJ1-2, with D possibly TRBD1 on 5 matching bases. This CDR3 region has 11 residues. The ends were cut back, 8 bases at V and 3 bases at J, with 7 bases in the middle. Germline V lookup: CDR1 SNHLY, CDR2 FYNNEI. This CDR3 is CASVRDYGYTF. For the CDR3, the DNA is TGTGCCAGCGTCAGGGACTATGGCTACACCTTC. Drawing the rest from reference TRBV2 and TRBJ1-2, the complete variable domain is EPEVTQTPSHQVTQMGQEVILRCVPISNHLYFYWYRQILGQKVEFLVSFYNNEISEKSEIFDDQFSVERPDGSNFTLKIRSTKLEDSAMYFCASVRDYGYTFGSGTRLTVV.

The chain recombines TRBV4-1 with TRBJ2-7, with 10 bases fitting TRBD1. The germline V gene has CDR1 MGHRA and CDR2 YSYEKL. Unmatched junction bases numbered 4, after V lost 4 bases and J lost 4 bases. CDR3 length equals 14 residues. CDR3 protein: CASSRPGQGYEQYF. The CDR3 DNA is TGCGCCAGCAGCCGACCGGGACAGGGGTACGAGCAGTACTTC.

A single count supports this clone. This chain connects TRBV28 to TRBJ2-7; the match to TRBD1 covers 10 bases. This CDR3 comprises 14 residues. V dropped 10 bases and J dropped 4; count of bases not matched to a gene: 10. Germline CDR1 and CDR2: MDHEN and SYDVKM. CDR3 residues: CATHRGDRGYEQYF. The CDR3 nucleotides are TGTGCCACCCACCGGGGGGACAGGGGATACGAGCAGTACTTC.

The chain carries TRBV18 and TRBJ2-1; TRBD2 matches at 14 bases. The CDR3 runs to 22 residues. V trimming: 1 base; J trimming: 0 bases; junction bases outside the gene matches: 14. The germline CDR1 and CDR2 sequences are KGHSH and LQKENI. CDR3 nucleotide sequence: TGTGCCAGCTCACCACGATCATCACGACTAGCGGGAGGGAGGAGCTCCTACAATGAGCAGTTCTTC. Encoded protein: CASSPRSSRLAGGRSSYNEQFF.

This clone was detected only once. The chain couples TRBV5-1 to TRBJ2-2; D is possibly TRBD1 (5 bases). V shed 5 bases and J shed 0 bases, with 11 bases lying between them. The CDR3 consists of 15 residues. Germline assignment: CDR1 SGHRS and CDR2 YFSETQ. The CDR3 nucleotides are TGCGCCAGCAGTTCCGGACAAGCGAACACCGGGGAGCTGTTTTTT. Amino acids: CASSSGQANTGELFF.

The gene calls are TRBV2 and TRBJ2-3; 8 bases agree with TRBD1. V trimming: 3 bases; J trimming: 4 bases; junction bases outside the gene matches: 6. This CDR3 is built from 15 residues. The germline CDR1 and CDR2 sequences are SNHLY and FYNNEI. In nucleotides, the CDR3 is TGTGCCAGCAGTGAGTCAGGGGGCGTCTCAGATACGCAGTATTTT. As protein: CASSESGGVSDTQYF.

This chain joins TRBV9 and TRBJ2-7; 13 bases are shared with TRBD2. With V trimmed by 4 bases and J by 0 bases, 7 bases remained unmatched. The CDR3 runs 17 residues. Looked up from germline, CDR1 is SGDLS and CDR2 is YYNGEE. The DNA for the CDR3 is TGTGCCAGCAGCTACGGGACTAGCGGGACGGGCTCCTACGAGCAGTACTTC. As protein: CASSYGTSGTGSYEQYF.

This clone was seen only once. The chain recombines TRBV25-1 with TRBJ2-5, with a possible D match to TRBD2 (7 bases). The V gene lost 2 bases and the J gene lost 7 bases, with 20 bases spanning the gap. CDR3 length: 16 amino acids. Germline V gene lookup returns CDR1 MGHDK and CDR2 SYGVNS. CDR3 protein: CASSERGGSNIATQYF. CDR3 coding DNA: TGTGCCAGCAGTGAAAGGGGGGGGTCGAATATAGCGACCCAGTACTTC.

The J gene is TRBJ2-3, the V gene TRBV6-4; tentatively, D is TRBD2 (5 bases). The CDR3 covers 10 residues. The V end was cut by 8 bases, the J end by 6 bases, with 6 bases between. The germline V gene has CDR1 MRHNA and CDR2 SNTAGT. CDR3 loop: CASGLDTQYF. Here the CDR3 DNA reads TGTGCCAGCGGACTCGATACGCAGTATTTT.

CDR3 DNA: TGTGCCAGCTCCCGACTAGCGGGAGTGACTGGGGCCAACGTCCTGACTTTC. Its translation is CASSRLAGVTGANVLTF. J is TRBJ2-6 and V is TRBV7-2; 12 bases are shared with TRBD2. The junction had 7 bases not matched to a gene; V was cut back by 8 bases and J by 2 bases. Looked up from germline, CDR1 is SGHTA and CDR2 is FQGNSA. The CDR3 runs 17 residues. The whole variable domain, remainder taken from reference TRBV7-2 and TRBJ2-6, is GAGVSQSPSNKVTEKGKDVELRCDPISGHTALYWYRQSLGQGLEFLIYFQGNSAPDKSGLPSDRFSAERTGGSVSTLTIQRTQQEDSAVYLCASSRLAGVTGANVLTFGAGSRLTVL.

This clone showed up just once. The CDR3 DNA sequence: TGCGCCAGCAGCCAAGTCAGGGACCTTGGGGGCTACACCTTC. Translation gives CASSQVRDLGGYTF. The V and J genes are TRBV4-1 and TRBJ1-2; D might be TRBD1 (5 bases). The V gene's germline CDR1 is MGHRA and CDR2 YSYEKL. The germline V and J ends were trimmed by 1 base and 8 bases, with 14 bases remaining between them. The CDR3 loop spans 14 amino acids.

The rearrangement links TRBV6-6 to TRBJ2-7, with 13 bases that match TRBD2. The CDR3 extends over 15 amino acids. From germline, CDR1 is MNHNY and CDR2 SVGAGI (reference sequence). Trimming at V came to 5 bases and at J to 7 bases, leaving 8 bases not matched to a gene. In nucleotides, the CDR3 is TGTGCCAGCAGTAGCGGACTAGCGGGAGTTCAAGAGCAGTACTTC. It encodes CASSSGLAGVQEQYF.

This chain joins TRBV5-5 and TRBJ1-2, with TRBD1 matching 9 bases. The CDR3 length is 15 residues. In germline, CDR1 is SGHKS, CDR2 YYEKEE (reference sequence). V shed 0 bases, J shed 5 bases, and the junction held 5 bases outside the gene matches. The CDR3 nucleotides read TGTGCCAGCAGCTTGGGCGGGACAGGGCGATATGGCTACACCTTC. It translates to CASSLGGTGRYGYTF.

The V call is TRBV7-9, the J call TRBJ1-1; D remains unclear. Trimming removed 5 bases at V and 1 base at J, with 5 bases between. The CDR3 loop spans 12 amino acids. Germline V gene lookup returns CDR1 SEHNR and CDR2 FQNEAQ (reference sequence). CDR3 sequence: CASSLWNTEAFF. In DNA form, the CDR3 reads TGTGCCAGCAGCCTCTGGAACACTGAAGCTTTCTTT.

V gene TRBV21-1 combines with J gene TRBJ2-6; TRBD2 reflects the table's D call only, with no check against the DNA. TRBV21-1 corresponds to a pseudogene. The CDR3 is made up of 18 amino acids. CDR3 sequence: CASSNGVGRETGANVLTF. The CDR3 DNA follows: TGTGCCAGCAGCAACGGAGTTGGGCGGGAGACTGGGGCCAACGTCCTGACTTTC.